The 22 T cell receptor beta chains listed next were all sequenced from one sample in a study of blood T cell repertoires in COVID-19. The data were produced by immunoSEQ multiplex PCR, yet TCRdb's version contains in-frame clones alone and is incomplete. The profile shows 150,000 to 200,000 clones, around 83% of them singletons. The sample comprised peripheral blood. These receptor sequences come from a man over 45 with active or convalescent COVID-19.

The J gene is TRBJ1-2, the V gene TRBV6-4, with 9 bases aligning to TRBD1. CDR1 is MRHNA and CDR2 is SNTAGT in the germline V gene. The CDR3 extends over 13 amino acids. V trimming: 3 bases; J trimming: 8 bases; junction bases outside the gene matches: 4. CDR3 bases: TGTGCCAGCAGTGAGGGACAGGGTGGCGGCTACACCTTC. The encoded protein is CASSEGQGGGYTF.

The J gene is TRBJ1-6, the V gene TRBV10-3, with TRBD1 as a possible D gene (5 bases). Trimming stripped 1 base from V and 7 bases from J, with 14 bases between. This CDR3 region has 16 residues. Germline V lookup: CDR1 ENHRY, CDR2 SYGVKD. The CDR3 region is CAISELGATGNSPLHF. The CDR3 DNA sequence: TGTGCCATCAGTGAGTTAGGGGCGACCGGCAATTCACCCCTCCACTTT.

The V and J genes are TRBV7-2 and TRBJ2-3; 8 bases are a match to TRBD2. Trimming at V came to 1 base and at J to 5 bases, leaving 5 bases not matched to a gene. The CDR3 spans 15 residues. Germline V CDR1 and CDR2: SGHTA, FQGNSA. The CDR3 region is CASSLVAGWVDTQYF. CDR3 DNA sequence: TGTGCCAGCAGCTTAGTAGCGGGATGGGTAGATACGCAGTATTTT.

The chain combines TRBV7-2 with TRBJ1-5; possibly TRBD1 for D (5 bases). CDR3 size: 14 residues. V was clipped by 1 base and J by 4 bases, with 8 bases between them. From germline, CDR1 is SGHTA and CDR2 FQGNSA. In DNA form, the CDR3 reads TGTGCCAGCAGCTTAGTAAAGGGGAATCAGCCCCAGCATTTT. Protein: CASSLVKGNQPQHF.

The V and J genes are TRBV9 and TRBJ2-2; 9 bases map to TRBD1. J lost 6 bases, V lost 2 bases, and 14 bases had no gene match. Germline loops: CDR1 SGDLS, CDR2 YYNGEE. The CDR3 totals 18 residues. As DNA, the CDR3 is TGTGCCAGCAGCGTGGCCCCGCCGGGACAGGGTCGTTCCGGGGAGCTGTTTTTT. It encodes CASSVAPPGQGRSGELFF.

This chain uses TRBV27 with TRBJ1-1; D is unresolved. V was cut by 3 bases and J by 8 bases, with 16 bases left in between. Germline-derived CDR1 and CDR2 are MNHEY and SMNVEV (reference sequence). The CDR3 covers 14 residues. Written as DNA, the CDR3 is TGTGCCAGCAGTTTGTTTCCGGGGAATTACGAAGCTTTCTTT. Its translation: CASSLFPGNYEAFF.

To note about this clone: Germline is not matched at one junction end, which may reflect a read error. J is TRBJ2-5 and V is TRBV7-9, with D unclear. Per germline, CDR1 SEHNR and CDR2 FQNEAQ (reference sequence). The CDR3 contains 11 residues. The CDR3 DNA sequence: TGTGCCAGCAGCTTCCGCGATCTCGAAGACTTC. It is translated as CASSFRDLEDF.

This chain connects TRBV21-1 to TRBJ2-1; the table names TRBD2, a call not compared with the DNA. TRBV21-1 corresponds to a pseudogene. The CDR3 loop spans 18 amino acids. The CDR3 DNA reads as TGTGCCAGCACCGAGAGTAATAGGTCGGCGGGAGGGATCGGCGAGCAGTTCTTC. It yields the protein CASTESNRSAGGIGEQFF.

V and J are TRBV6-5 and TRBJ2-7; possibly TRBD2 for D (6 bases). CDR1 and CDR2 (germline): MNHEY, SVGAGI. This CDR3 has 15 residues. V was trimmed by 7 bases and J by 1 base, leaving 17 bases between them. The CDR3 here is CASTPRRRESYEQYF. As DNA, the CDR3 is TGTGCCAGCACCCCCCGGAGGCGGGAATCCTACGAGCAGTACTTC.

The V gene is TRBV5-5, the J gene TRBJ2-7; D is perhaps TRBD1 (6 bases). The V end lost 5 bases, the J end lost 7 bases, and 19 bases lay between the germline ends. Germline CDR1 reads SGHKS; CDR2 reads YYEKEE (reference sequence). This CDR3 spans 14 amino acids. This chain's CDR3 is CASRQAWTDGEQYF. CDR3 DNA: TGTGCCAGCAGACAAGCATGGACAGACGGTGAGCAGTACTTC.

The chain carries TRBV9 and TRBJ2-2; TRBD1 is a possible D gene (5 bases). Germline CDR1 is SGDLS and CDR2 is YYNGEE. The CDR3 has 15 amino acids. V was shortened by 2 bases and J by 3 bases, with 11 bases between the two germline ends. This CDR3 is CASSVQSRDTGELFF. The CDR3 coding sequence is TGTGCCAGCAGCGTCCAGTCCAGGGACACCGGGGAGCTGTTTTTT.

This clone was observed once. The chain uses TRBV5-4 and TRBJ1-4; 7 bases map to TRBD1. J was trimmed by 4 bases and V by 5 bases; bases with no gene match: 8. The germline CDR1 and CDR2 sequences are SGHNT and YYREEE (reference sequence). The CDR3 spans 15 residues. CDR3 protein: CASRPGTDLNEKLFF. The CDR3 coding sequence is TGTGCCAGCAGACCCGGGACAGACCTTAATGAAAAACTGTTTTTT.

The genes are TRBV6-2 or TRBV6-3 and TRBJ2-1; D uncertain. Germline V lookup: CDR1 MNHEY, CDR2 SVGEGT. CDR3 length equals 13 residues. V lost 3 bases and J lost 8, with 11 bases in between. CDR3 loop: CASSYSFRDEQFF. In DNA form, the CDR3 reads TGTGCCAGCAGTTATTCTTTTCGGGATGAGCAGTTCTTC.

The J gene is TRBJ2-3, the V gene TRBV18; 8 bases map to TRBD1. CDR3 length: 14 residues. Losses at the gene ends were 8 bases for V and 3 bases for J; bases not matched to a gene: 7. CDR1 KGHSH and CDR2 LQKENI come from the germline V gene. The DNA for the CDR3 is TGTGCCAGCACTCGGACAGGGAGGACAGATACGCAGTATTTT. It specifies CASTRTGRTDTQYF.

The V gene is TRBV4-3, the J gene TRBJ1-3; possibly TRBD1 for D (6 bases). CDR1 and CDR2 (germline): LGHNA, YSLEER. With 2 bases removed from V and 4 bases from J, the gap between germline ends came to 15 bases. The CDR3 is made up of 16 amino acids. The CDR3 DNA reads TGCGCCAGCAGCCAATTTGCCAGGGGAAGAGGAAACACCATATATTTT. Translating it yields CASSQFARGRGNTIYF.

To note about this clone: This could be a read error, since a much larger clone is one nucleotide away. The CDR3 nucleotides read TGTGCCAGCAGCTCGGGACTAGCGGGAAGAGAGACCCAGTACTTC. As protein: CASSSGLAGRETQYF. The chain has TRBV7-6 and TRBJ2-5, with TRBD2 identical over 13 bases. Germline V gene lookup returns CDR1 SGHVS and CDR2 FNYEAQ. This CDR3 comprises 15 residues. The ends lost 4 bases at V and 4 bases at J; junction bases unmatched: 3.

The gene calls are TRBV6-2 or TRBV6-3 and TRBJ1-3, with D perhaps TRBD1 (5 bases). This CDR3 has 14 residues. Per germline, CDR1 MNHEY and CDR2 SVGEGT. With 5 bases removed from V and 0 bases from J, the gap between germline ends came to 8 bases. The CDR3: CASSLTASGNTIYF. The CDR3 nucleotides read TGTGCCAGCAGTCTGACAGCCTCTGGAAACACCATATATTTT.

The V gene is TRBV2, the J gene TRBJ1-5, with 8 bases matching TRBD1. The V gene end was trimmed by 7 bases and the J gene end by 3 bases; junction bases not matched to a gene: 5. The length of the CDR3 is 14 residues. Germline-derived CDR1 and CDR2 are SNHLY and FYNNEI. The CDR3 DNA follows: TGTGCCAGCAAGCGGACAGGGCTCAATCAGCCCCAGCATTTT. This sequence encodes CASKRTGLNQPQHF.

V is TRBV19 and J is TRBJ2-4; D is possibly TRBD1 (6 bases). V lost 3 bases, J lost 5 bases, and 26 bases lay in between. CDR1 is LNHDA, CDR2 SQIVND, per germline (reference sequence). CDR3 size: 19 residues. The CDR3 reads CASSISAPGVGASENIQYF. CDR3 DNA: TGTGCCAGTAGTATTTCCGCCCCAGGGGTAGGGGCGAGTGAAAACATTCAGTACTTC. Full variable domain (missing parts from reference TRBV19 and TRBJ2-4): DGGITQSPKYLFRKEGQNVTLSCEQNLNHDAMYWYRQDPGQGLRLIYYSQIVNDFQKGDIAEGYSVSREKKESFPLTVTSAQKNPTAFYLCASSISAPGVGASENIQYFGAGTRLSVL.

This chain uses TRBV18 with TRBJ1-1, with 7 bases lining up with TRBD1. CDR1 is KGHSH and CDR2 is LQKENI in the germline V gene. This CDR3 spans 14 amino acids. The V gene end was trimmed by 2 bases and the J gene end by 11 bases; junction bases not matched to a gene: 11. CDR3 region: CASSPGTESLGAFF. DNA for the CDR3: TGTGCCAGCTCACCAGGGACAGAAAGCCTGGGGGCTTTCTTT.

J is TRBJ1-5 and V is TRBV2, with 8 positions matching TRBD1. Germline V gives CDR1 SNHLY, CDR2 FYNNEI. The CDR3 is 15 amino acids. With 5 bases clipped from V and 0 bases from J, the junction kept 3 bases outside the gene matches. The CDR3 DNA is TGTGCCAGCAGTCTGACAGGGGTTAGCAATCAGCCCCAGCATTTT. This codes for CASSLTGVSNQPQHF.

This clone was observed a few times. J is TRBJ2-5 and V is TRBV6-6; TRBD1 might be the D (6 bases). Germline V gene data show CDR1 as MNHNY and CDR2 as SVGAGI (reference sequence). V gave up 0 bases and J gave up 5 bases, with 13 bases separating them. CDR3 length equals 15 residues. DNA of the CDR3: TGTGCCAGCAGTTACTCTGTGGGGGCCAGGGAGACCCAGTACTTC. Its translation is CASSYSVGARETQYF.